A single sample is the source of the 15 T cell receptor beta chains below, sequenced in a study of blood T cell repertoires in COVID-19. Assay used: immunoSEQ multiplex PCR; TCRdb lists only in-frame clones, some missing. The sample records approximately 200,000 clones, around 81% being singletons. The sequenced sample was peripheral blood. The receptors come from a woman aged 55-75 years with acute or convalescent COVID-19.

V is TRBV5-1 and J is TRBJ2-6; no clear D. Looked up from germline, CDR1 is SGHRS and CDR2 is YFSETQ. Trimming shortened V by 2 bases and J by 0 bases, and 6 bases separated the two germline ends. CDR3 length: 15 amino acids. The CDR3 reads CASSLAPSGANVLTF. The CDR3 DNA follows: TGCGCCAGCAGCTTAGCCCCCTCTGGGGCCAACGTCCTGACTTTC.

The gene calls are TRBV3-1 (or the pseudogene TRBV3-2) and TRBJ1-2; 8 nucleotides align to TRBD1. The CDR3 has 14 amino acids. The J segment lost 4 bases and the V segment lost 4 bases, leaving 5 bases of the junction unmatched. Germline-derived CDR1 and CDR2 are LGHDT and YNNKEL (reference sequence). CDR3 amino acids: CASSRRDRSYGYTF. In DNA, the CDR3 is TGTGCCAGCAGCCGTAGGGACAGGTCCTATGGCTACACCTTC.

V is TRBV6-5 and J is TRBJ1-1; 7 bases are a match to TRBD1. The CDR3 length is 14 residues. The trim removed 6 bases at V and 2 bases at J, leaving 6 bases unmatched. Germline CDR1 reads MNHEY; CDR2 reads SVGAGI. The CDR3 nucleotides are TGTGCCAGCAGCCGGACAGGTGCTAACACTGAAGCTTTCTTT. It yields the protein CASSRTGANTEAFF.

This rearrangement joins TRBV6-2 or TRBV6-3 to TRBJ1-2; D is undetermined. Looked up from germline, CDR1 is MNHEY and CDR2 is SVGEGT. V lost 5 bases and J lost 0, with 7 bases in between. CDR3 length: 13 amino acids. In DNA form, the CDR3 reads TGTGCCAGCAGTCTTAAAACTAACTATGGCTACACCTTC. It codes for CASSLKTNYGYTF.

This chain's CDR3 is CASSQDRAAVGPYTDTQYF. DNA of the CDR3: TGTGCCAGCAGCCAAGATAGGGCAGCCGTGGGGCCGTACACAGATACGCAGTATTTT. The chain recombines TRBV4-2 with TRBJ2-3; D is possibly TRBD1 (5 bases). The CDR3 extends over 19 amino acids. The germline CDR1 and CDR2 sequences are LGHNA and YNFKEQ. Trimming stripped 0 bases from V and 2 bases from J, with 21 bases between.

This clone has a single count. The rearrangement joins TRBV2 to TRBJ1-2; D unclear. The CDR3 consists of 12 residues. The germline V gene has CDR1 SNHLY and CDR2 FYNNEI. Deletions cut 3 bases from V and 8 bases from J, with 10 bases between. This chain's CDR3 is CASSESAAGYTF. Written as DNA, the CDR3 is TGTGCCAGCAGTGAGTCAGCGGCGGGCTACACCTTC.

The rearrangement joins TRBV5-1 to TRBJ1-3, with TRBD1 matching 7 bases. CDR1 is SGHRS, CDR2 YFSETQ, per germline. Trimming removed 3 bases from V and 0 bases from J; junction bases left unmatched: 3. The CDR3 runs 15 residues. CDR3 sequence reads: CASSSGQASGNTIYF. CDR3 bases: TGCGCCAGCAGCTCTGGACAGGCCTCTGGAAACACCATATATTTT.

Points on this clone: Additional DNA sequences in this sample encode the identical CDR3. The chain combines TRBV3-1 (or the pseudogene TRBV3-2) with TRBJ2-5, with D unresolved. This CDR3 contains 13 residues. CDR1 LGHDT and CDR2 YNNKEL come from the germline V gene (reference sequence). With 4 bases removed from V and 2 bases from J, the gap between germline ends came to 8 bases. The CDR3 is CASSRAGQETQYF. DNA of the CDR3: TGTGCCAGCAGCCGGGCCGGTCAAGAGACCCAGTACTTC.

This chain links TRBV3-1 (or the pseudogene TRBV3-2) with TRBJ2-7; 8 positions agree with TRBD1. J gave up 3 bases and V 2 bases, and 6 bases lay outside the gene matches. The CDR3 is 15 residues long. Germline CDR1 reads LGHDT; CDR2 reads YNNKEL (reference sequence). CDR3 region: CASSQQRGQVYEQYF. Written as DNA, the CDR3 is TGTGCCAGCAGCCAACAACGGGGACAGGTCTACGAGCAGTACTTC.

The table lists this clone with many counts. The CDR3 region is CASSLSGGYEQYF. CDR3 in DNA: TGTGCCAGCAGCTTATCAGGGGGGTACGAGCAGTACTTC. This chain links TRBV11-3 with TRBJ2-7, with D perhaps matching TRBD1 (7 bases). Deletions cut 2 bases from V and 4 bases from J, with 9 bases between. This CDR3 region has 13 residues. Looked up from germline, CDR1 is SGHNT and CDR2 is YENEEA.

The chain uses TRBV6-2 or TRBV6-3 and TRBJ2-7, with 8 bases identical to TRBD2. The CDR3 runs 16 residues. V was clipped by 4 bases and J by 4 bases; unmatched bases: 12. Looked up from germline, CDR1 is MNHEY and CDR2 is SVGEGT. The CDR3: CASSSPGGAGDYEQYF. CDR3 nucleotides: TGTGCCAGCAGTTCCCCCGGGGGAGCGGGGGATTACGAGCAGTACTTC.

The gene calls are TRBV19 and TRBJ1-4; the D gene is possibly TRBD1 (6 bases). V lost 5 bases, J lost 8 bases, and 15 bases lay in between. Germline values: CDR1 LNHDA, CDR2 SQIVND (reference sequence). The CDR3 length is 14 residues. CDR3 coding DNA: TGTGCCAGTAGTCCACAGGGTAGGAGGGAAAAACTGTTTTTT. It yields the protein CASSPQGRREKLFF.

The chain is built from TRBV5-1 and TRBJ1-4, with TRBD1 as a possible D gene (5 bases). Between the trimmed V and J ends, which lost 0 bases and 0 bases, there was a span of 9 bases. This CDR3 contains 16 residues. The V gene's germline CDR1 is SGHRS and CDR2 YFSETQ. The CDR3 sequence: CASSLDGTATNEKLFF. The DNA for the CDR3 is TGCGCCAGCAGCTTGGATGGGACTGCAACTAATGAAAAACTGTTTTTT.

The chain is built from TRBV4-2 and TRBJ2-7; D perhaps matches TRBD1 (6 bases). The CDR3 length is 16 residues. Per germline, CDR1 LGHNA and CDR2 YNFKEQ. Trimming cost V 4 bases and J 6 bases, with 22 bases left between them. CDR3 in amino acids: CASSRFFQSQGTEQYF. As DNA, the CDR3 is TGTGCCAGCAGCCGATTCTTCCAATCCCAGGGGACCGAGCAGTACTTC.

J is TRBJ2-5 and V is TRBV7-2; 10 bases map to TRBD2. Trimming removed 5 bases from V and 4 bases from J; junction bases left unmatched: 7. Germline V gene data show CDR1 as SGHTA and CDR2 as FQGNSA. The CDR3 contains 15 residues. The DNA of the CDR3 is TGTGCCAGCAGCCCGGGACTAGCGAGAGGAGAGACCCAGTACTTC. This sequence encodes CASSPGLARGETQYF.